The T cell receptor (beta chain) under discussion was sequenced for a study of cytomegalovirus exposure and HLA in healthy donors. Study overall: According to later analysis, the same platform produced the 120 or so validation and about 630 first-cohort repertoires.

This CDR3 is 12 amino acids long. The germline gives CDR1 LNHDA, CDR2 SQIVND (reference sequence). Trimming cost V 10 bases and J 7 bases, with 17 bases left between them. Study outcomes and limitations: The classifier was said to identify cytomegalovirus status with high specificity and sensitivity. The study put around 180 TCR beta chains on its list as cytomegalovirus-associated. CMV antigen specificity was confirmed in vitro for three CMV-associated chains.

The data were produced by immunoSEQ multiplex PCR, yet TCRdb's version contains in-frame clones alone and is incomplete. The repertoire holds some 64,000 clones, with 90% to 97% as singletons. Remarks on this clone: Antigen: not known.

The V gene is TRBV19, the J gene TRBJ2-7; D is possibly TRBD2 (6 bases). Sequenced material: PBMCs. The TCR originated in a woman between 18 and 30 years old in good health and CMV-seronegative. CDR3 sequence (DNA): TGTGCCACCAGGCATCCCAGCGGGGAGCAGTACTTC. Translated: CATRHPSGEQYF.